One sample yielded the 32 T cell receptor beta chains listed below, sequenced in a study of response to subunit inactivated influenza vaccine. TCRdb reprocessed the RT-PCR reads with MiXCR, giving one entry per CDR3 protein. Seen here are approximately 290,000 distinct CDR3 sequences, approximately 23% observed once, and the top ten hold 10%. This sample comprised PBMCs from blood, obtained about 20 months after vaccination. The receptors originated from a man aged 50-75 years who received an inactivated influenza vaccine.

Ten or more counts support this clonotype. This sequence joins TRBV20-1 and TRBJ1-2; D is unresolved. The V gene's germline CDR1 is DFQATT and CDR2 SNEGSKA (reference sequence). This CDR3 spans 12 amino acids. The V and J ends lost 3 bases and 8 bases respectively, with 13 bases between them. The CDR3 DNA reads TGCAGTGCTAGTGGTGGGTTTGGAGGCTACACCTTC. Translating gives CSASGGFGGYTF.

This clonotype was seen many times. The chain combines TRBV7-6 with TRBJ2-7, with D perhaps matching TRBD2 (6 bases). Germline CDR1 SGHVS, CDR2 FNYEAQ. This CDR3 is 16 amino acids long. V lost 1 base and J 0 bases, leaving 13 bases between the germline ends. CDR3 amino acids: CASSLVLGLTSYEQYF. The CDR3 DNA sequence: TGTGCCAGCAGCTTAGTTTTGGGACTCACCTCCTACGAGCAGTACTTC.

The J gene is TRBJ2-1, the V gene TRBV28; D gene ambiguous. Per germline, CDR1 MDHEN and CDR2 SYDVKM. Between the trimmed V and J ends, which lost 3 bases and 6 bases, there was a span of 9 bases. CDR3 size: 13 residues. CDR3 nucleotides: TGTGCCAGCAGTTTGATGTACGGCAATGAGCAGTTCTTC. Amino acid sequence: CASSLMYGNEQFF.

Only a few counts were recorded for this clonotype. CDR3 amino acids: CASSQAQGATNTEAFF. CDR3 nucleotide sequence: TGTGCCAGCAGCCAAGCCCAAGGGGCCACGAACACTGAAGCTTTCTTT. V gene TRBV4-2 combines with J gene TRBJ1-1; D might be TRBD1 (5 bases). The CDR3 loop spans 16 amino acids. CDR1 and CDR2 (germline): LGHNA, YNFKEQ. Trimming removed 1 base from V and 1 base from J, with 13 bases in between.

This clonotype has only a few counts. The V call is TRBV7-9, the J call TRBJ1-1; no firm D call. The germline V gene has CDR1 SEHNR and CDR2 FQNEAQ (reference sequence). The CDR3 length is 12 residues. V was clipped by 5 bases and J by 4 bases, with 8 bases between them. The CDR3 spells CASSGWATEAFF. In nucleotides, the CDR3 is TGTGCCAGCAGCGGGTGGGCCACTGAAGCTTTCTTT. Full variable domain (missing parts from reference TRBV7-9 and TRBJ1-1): DTGVSQNPRHKITKRGQNVTFRCDPISEHNRLYWYRQTLGQGPEFLTYFQNEAQLEKSRLLSDRFSAERPKGSFSTLEIQRTEQGDSAMYLCASSGWATEAFFGQGTRLTVV.

The gene calls are TRBV28 and TRBJ2-1; 9 nucleotides line up with TRBD2. V trimming: 5 bases; J trimming: 3 bases; junction bases outside the gene matches: 11. The CDR3 has 17 amino acids. Germline loops: CDR1 MDHEN, CDR2 SYDVKM. This CDR3 reads CASSGRGGAGRYNEQFF. The CDR3 DNA sequence: TGTGCCAGCAGTGGACGCGGGGGGGCAGGGCGCTACAATGAGCAGTTCTTC.

The rearrangement links TRBV4-3 to TRBJ1-2; D perhaps matches TRBD1 (5 bases). Between the trimmed V and J ends, which lost 1 base and 4 bases, there was a span of 16 bases. The V gene's germline CDR1 is LGHNA and CDR2 YSLEER. This CDR3 region has 16 residues. CDR3 protein: CASSQGGSGRVYGYTF. The DNA for the CDR3 is TGCGCCAGCAGCCAAGGAGGTTCAGGGCGGGTCTATGGCTACACCTTC.

The V and J genes are TRBV7-2 and TRBJ1-1; D unresolved. The V end was cut by 5 bases, the J end by 6 bases, with 13 bases between. Germline V lookup: CDR1 SGHTA, CDR2 FQGNSA. The CDR3 consists of 13 residues. In DNA, the CDR3 is TGTGCCAGCAGCCGTTGGGCGGAATCTGAAGCTTTCTTT. Translation gives CASSRWAESEAFF.

This clonotype has a count of ten or more. This rearrangement joins TRBV12-3 or TRBV12-4 to TRBJ1-5; TRBD1 might be the D (6 bases). V lost 1 base, J lost 2 bases, and 12 bases lay in between. This CDR3 comprises 16 residues. The CDR3 loop is CASSLGQGQGNQPQHF. For the CDR3, the DNA is TGTGCCAGCAGTTTAGGTCAGGGGCAGGGCAATCAGCCCCAGCATTTT.

The chain recombines TRBV7-8 with TRBJ2-1; 11 bases are shared with TRBD2. Losses at the gene ends were 3 bases for V and 7 bases for J; bases not matched to a gene: 2. CDR1 is SGHVS and CDR2 is FQNEAQ in the germline V gene. CDR3 size: 14 residues. The CDR3 DNA sequence: TGTGCCAGCAGCTTCGGGACTAGCGGAAATGAGCAGTTCTTC. Its protein product is CASSFGTSGNEQFF. The whole variable domain, remainder taken from reference TRBV7-8 and TRBJ2-1, is GAGVSQSPRYKVAKRGQDVALRCDPISGHVSLFWYQQALGQGPEFLTYFQNEAQLDKSGLPSDRFFAERPEGSVSTLKIQRTQQEDSAVYLCASSFGTSGNEQFFGPGTRLTVL.

This clonotype was picked up many times. The rearrangement uses TRBV2 and TRBJ2-3, with TRBD2 matching 7 bases. The CDR3 extends over 16 amino acids. The germline CDR1 and CDR2 sequences are SNHLY and FYNNEI. Trimming at V came to 1 base and at J to 0 bases, leaving 4 bases not matched to a gene. The CDR3 DNA reads as TGTGCCAGCAGTGAAGGGCTAGCGGCTAGCACAGATACGCAGTATTTT. It specifies CASSEGLAASTDTQYF. Looking up the rest from reference TRBV2 and TRBJ2-3 gives the full variable domain: EPEVTQTPSHQVTQMGQEVILRCVPISNHLYFYWYRQILGQKVEFLVSFYNNEISEKSEIFDDQFSVERPDGSNFTLKIRSTKLEDSAMYFCASSEGLAASTDTQYFGPGTRLTVL.

This clonotype was seen more than once but under ten times. The V gene is TRBV29-1, the J gene TRBJ2-1; 8 positions agree with TRBD2. The CDR3 is 10 residues long. Germline CDR1 is SQVTM and CDR2 is ANQGSEA. The V gene end was trimmed by 6 bases and the J gene end by 13 bases; junction bases not matched to a gene: 5. CDR3 sequence: CSVPGGDQFF. The CDR3 nucleotides are TGCAGCGTCCCGGGAGGGGATCAGTTCTTC.

This clonotype was seen many times. The gene calls are TRBV7-2 and TRBJ1-1, with 10 positions matching TRBD1. CDR3 length: 14 amino acids. Germline V gives CDR1 SGHTA, CDR2 FQGNSA. V lost 5 bases to trimming and J lost 3 bases; unmatched junction nucleotides: 3. The CDR3 reads CASSPDRGYTEAFF. The CDR3 region has the DNA TGTGCCAGCAGCCCGGACAGGGGGTACACTGAAGCTTTCTTT.

This clonotype was seen only a few times. The CDR3 DNA reads TGCAGCGCAGGTTTCGGGACGGGGAGCGAAGCTTTCTTT. Translated, it gives CSAGFGTGSEAFF. The genes are TRBV29-1 and TRBJ1-1; possible D gene TRBD1, 5 bases. V was shortened by 7 bases and J by 8 bases, with 20 bases between the two germline ends. CDR1 is SQVTM, CDR2 ANQGSEA, per germline. The CDR3 covers 13 residues.

The CDR3 coding sequence is TGTGCCACCAGCAGGGGACAGGGGCATCAGCCCCAGCATTTT. Translating it yields CATSRGQGHQPQHF. V and J are TRBV15 and TRBJ1-5, with 10 bases matching TRBD1. After removal of 3 bases from V and 5 bases from J, the junction contained 1 base not matched to a gene. The CDR3 consists of 14 residues. Germline assignment: CDR1 LNHNV and CDR2 YYDKDF (reference sequence). Full variable domain (rest looked up from reference TRBV15 and TRBJ1-5): DAMVIQNPRYQVTQFGKPVTLSCSQTLNHNVMYWYQQKSSQAPKLLFHYYDKDFNNEADTPDNFQSRRPNTSFCFLDIRSPGLGDTAMYLCATSRGQGHQPQHFGDGTRLSIL.

This chain connects TRBV29-1 to TRBJ2-3, with D hard to call. There are 14 residues in the CDR3. The ends were cut back, 4 bases at V and 3 bases at J, with 14 bases in the middle. Germline V gene data show CDR1 as SQVTM and CDR2 as ANQGSEA. The chain's CDR3 is CSVVQPYRTDTQYF. CDR3 coding DNA: TGCAGCGTTGTGCAGCCTTATAGAACAGATACGCAGTATTTT.

This clonotype was seen a handful of times. This chain uses TRBV6-1 with TRBJ1-3, with D possibly matching TRBD1 (6 bases). The CDR3 has 14 residues. CDR1 is MNHNS and CDR2 is SASEGT in the germline V gene. Trimming removed 6 bases from V and 0 bases from J, with 9 bases in between. The CDR3 nucleotides are TGTGCCAGCAGGTGGACAGACTCTGGAAACACCATATATTTT. Amino acids: CASRWTDSGNTIYF.

The rearrangement uses TRBV10-3 and TRBJ1-3; 9 nucleotides agree with TRBD1. CDR1 ENHRY and CDR2 SYGVKD come from the germline V gene. Germline trimming cut 0 bases from V and 0 bases from J; bases unmatched to any gene: 6. This CDR3 has 18 residues. The CDR3: CAISESPGQGDSGNTIYF. CDR3 DNA sequence: TGTGCCATCAGTGAGTCCCCGGGACAGGGCGACTCTGGAAACACCATATATTTT.

This clonotype was detected a few times. An end of the junction differs from the germline gene, which may be a read error. J is TRBJ1-1 and V is TRBV2; D not certain. The CDR3 extends over 14 amino acids. Germline assignment: CDR1 SNHLY and CDR2 FYNNEI. CDR3 nucleotides: TGTGCCAGCAGTGGTTTCGGAGGGAACGCTGAAGCTTTCTTT. Translating gives CASSGFGGNAEAFF.

This clonotype was seen a few times. This chain uses TRBV10-2 with TRBJ2-7; D ambiguous. There are 14 residues in the CDR3. Trimming pared 1 base from V and 4 bases from J, leaving 11 bases between. Germline CDR1 is WSHSY and CDR2 is SAAADI. The CDR3 is CASSELGNRYEQYF. In DNA form, the CDR3 reads TGCGCCAGCAGTGAGTTGGGGAATAGGTACGAGCAGTACTTC.

This clonotype showed up just a few times. The chain joins TRBV6-5 to TRBJ1-2; 7 bases are shared with TRBD1. This CDR3 is built from 15 residues. After removal of 2 bases from V and 5 bases from J, the junction contained 8 bases not matched to a gene. The V gene's germline CDR1 is MNHEY and CDR2 SVGAGI. The CDR3 protein is CASSYPGTEPYGYTF. DNA of the CDR3: TGTGCCAGCAGTTACCCCGGGACAGAACCGTATGGCTACACCTTC.

DNA of the CDR3: TGTGCCAGCAGCCAAGTCGGGGTGTCCTACAATGAGCAGTTCTTC. Residues: CASSQVGVSYNEQFF. The rearrangement joins TRBV14 to TRBJ2-1; tentative D call: TRBD2 (5 bases). CDR1 and CDR2 from the germline V gene are SGHDN and FVKESK. The CDR3 has 15 residues. V lost 1 base, J lost 1 base, and 8 bases lay in between.

This clonotype appeared many times. The rearrangement uses TRBV12-3 or TRBV12-4 and TRBJ2-1; 10 positions agree with TRBD2. V dropped 5 bases and J dropped 6; count of bases not matched to a gene: 7. The CDR3 runs 15 residues. As DNA, the CDR3 is TGTGCCAGCAGTCGTCCTAGCGGGAGTGCCAATGAGCAGTTCTTC. Translation: CASSRPSGSANEQFF.

This clonotype was seen ten or more times. The chain links TRBV3-1 to TRBJ1-2, with a tentative D call TRBD1 (5 bases). The CDR3 length is 16 residues. Trimming took 3 bases from V and 4 from J, leaving 18 bases between them. The V gene's germline CDR1 is LGHDT and CDR2 YNNKEL (reference sequence). CDR3 loop: CASSQEPQGISYGYTF. For the CDR3, the DNA is TGTGCCAGCAGCCAGGAACCGCAGGGAATCTCCTATGGCTACACCTTC.

The gene calls are TRBV5-1 and TRBJ1-3, with 8 nucleotides matching TRBD1. Germline V gene sequence: CDR1 SGHRS, CDR2 YFSETQ. CDR3 size: 16 residues. V shed 4 bases and J 0 bases; nucleotides not matched to a gene: 6. The CDR3 bases are TGCGCCAGCAGCCCAACGACAGGGGACTCTGGAAACACCATATATTTT. Translation gives CASSPTTGDSGNTIYF.

V usage is TRBV29-1 and J usage is TRBJ2-1; the D is unclear. The germline V gene has CDR1 SQVTM and CDR2 ANQGSEA. V dropped 3 bases and J dropped 4 bases, with 4 bases sitting between them. This CDR3 is 11 amino acids long. Here the CDR3 reads CSVDIYNEQFF. The CDR3 DNA is TGCAGCGTTGATATTTACAATGAGCAGTTCTTC.

The gene calls are TRBV14 and TRBJ1-1; 7 bases map to TRBD1. From germline, CDR1 is SGHDN and CDR2 FVKESK. The junction had 10 bases not matched to a gene; V was cut back by 1 base and J by 5 bases. The CDR3 is made up of 16 amino acids. In DNA, the CDR3 is TGTGCCAGCAGCCAAGTCGGTGCAGGGGGACCAACTGAAGCTTTCTTT. Its translation is CASSQVGAGGPTEAFF.

This clonotype was seen more than once but under ten times. The chain carries TRBV28 and TRBJ1-2; perhaps TRBD1 as D (6 bases). This CDR3 has 14 residues. The V and J ends lost 5 bases and 0 bases respectively, with 10 bases between them. Germline V lookup: CDR1 MDHEN, CDR2 SYDVKM. This chain's CDR3 is CASSTGTANYGYTF. The CDR3 coding sequence is TGTGCCAGCAGTACAGGGACGGCTAACTATGGCTACACCTTC.

This clonotype turned up a few times. This chain links TRBV6-1 with TRBJ1-1, with TRBD1 matching 8 bases. The CDR3 is made up of 16 amino acids. Germline assignment: CDR1 MNHNS and CDR2 SASEGT. V lost 5 bases to trimming and J lost 0 bases; unmatched junction nucleotides: 8. The CDR3 DNA sequence: TGTGCCAGCAGTCCCGGGACAGGCCTGGTGAACACTGAAGCTTTCTTT. It codes for CASSPGTGLVNTEAFF.

This clonotype was recorded a few times. The V call is TRBV27, the J call TRBJ2-5; D is unresolved. Germline V gives CDR1 MNHEY, CDR2 SMNVEV (reference sequence). Trimming removed 5 bases from V and 1 base from J, with 5 bases in between. This CDR3 contains 12 residues. The CDR3 nucleotides read TGTGCCAGCAGTCCCCTCCAAGAGACCCAGTACTTC. The encoded protein is CASSPLQETQYF.

The rearrangement uses TRBV28 and TRBJ2-2; a possible D gene is TRBD1 (6 bases). V shed 8 bases and J shed 7 bases, with 20 bases lying between them. Germline V lookup: CDR1 MDHEN, CDR2 SYDVKM. The CDR3 is 15 residues long. For the CDR3, the DNA is TGTGCCAGCCGACGCGGGTGGGGGCGCGTCGGGGAGCTGTTTTTT. Translation: CASRRGWGRVGELFF.

The chain carries TRBV3-1 and TRBJ2-5, with unresolved D. Trimming shortened V by 1 base and J by 5 bases, and 11 bases separated the two germline ends. The V gene's germline CDR1 is LGHDT and CDR2 YNNKEL (reference sequence). The length of the CDR3 is 14 residues. CDR3 coding DNA: TGTGCCAGCAGCCAAGGGATGGGGATGGAGACCCAGTACTTC. It yields the protein CASSQGMGMETQYF.